These 12 T cell receptor beta chains originate from one sample sequenced in a study of glioma-infiltrating T cells (dated by TCRdb to the mid-2010s). Sequenced on an Illumina MiSeq. TCR alpha and beta CDR3 regions were amplified with the iRepertoire nested amplicon-rescue multiplex PCR (arm-PCR) platform from RNA. TCRdb's own reprocessing of the public reads used fastp at Q25 and MiXCR and kept productive beta chains. CDR3 protein sequences are deduplicated, and each keeps its most common genes and DNA. This sample holds roughly 100,000 distinct CDR3 sequences; under 30% were observed only once. The leading ten clones occupy approximately 43% of the sample. Source material: glioma tissue, nonneoplastic brain tissue, or PBMCs (not recorded which). Every receptor here comes from a human donor with low-grade glioma or glioblastoma, undergoing nonglioma brain surgery, or in good health (not recorded which).

Of note for this clonotype: The junction departs from germline at one end; a sequencing error may be responsible. The chain is built from TRBV5-1 and TRBJ1-1; D call uncertain. Germline V lookup: CDR1 SGHRS, CDR2 YFSETQ. This CDR3 is built from 12 residues. The chain's CDR3 is CASSLPGVEAFF. The DNA for the CDR3 is TGCGCCAGCAGCTTGCCCGGGGTTGAAGCTTTTTTT.

This clonotype was detected ten times or more. V and J are TRBV7-2 and TRBJ2-3; 8 bases are a match to TRBD2. CDR3 length: 16 residues. Germline V gene lookup returns CDR1 SGHTA and CDR2 FQGNSA. V gave up 4 bases and J gave up 3 bases; unmatched junction bases: 9. Written as DNA, the CDR3 is TGTGCCAGCAGCTCCCGCCGGGGGGGCCTAACAGATACGCAGTATTTT. Protein product: CASSSRRGGLTDTQYF.

A note on this clonotype: It may be a read error: a sequence one base away is much more abundant. The chain links TRBV6-1 to TRBJ2-5; 7 bases map to TRBD2. The CDR3 runs to 15 residues. The germline V gene has CDR1 MNHNS and CDR2 SASEGT. The V segment lost 10 bases and the J segment 0 bases; nucleotides outside the gene matches: 11. The CDR3 DNA is TGTGCCATCAGGGAAATTAGCGGGTACCAAGAGACCCAGTACTTC. This sequence encodes CAIREISGYQETQYF.

The chain couples TRBV19 to TRBJ2-6, with D possibly matching TRBD2 (6 bases). The V end was cut by 4 bases, the J end by 1 base, with 14 bases between. The CDR3 has 17 amino acids. CDR1 and CDR2 (germline): LNHDA, SQIVND (reference sequence). CDR3 protein: CASSRRDFGSGANVLTF. DNA for the CDR3: TGTGCCAGTAGTAGACGGGACTTTGGTTCTGGGGCCAACGTCCTGACTTTC.

This clonotype was seen at least ten times. This chain uses TRBV7-3 with TRBJ1-1; D not resolved. V was trimmed by 6 bases and J by 2 bases, leaving 13 bases between them. Germline V gene sequence: CDR1 SGHTA, CDR2 FQGTGA. The CDR3 contains 14 residues. CDR3 region: CASSLSLTNTEAFF. CDR3 coding DNA: TGTGCCAGCAGTTTGAGTTTAACAAACACTGAAGCTTTCTTT.

The chain joins TRBV27 to TRBJ2-5, with 9 nucleotides matching TRBD2. Germline V gene lookup returns CDR1 MNHEY and CDR2 SMNVEV (reference sequence). V shed 3 bases and J 5 bases; nucleotides not matched to a gene: 13. This CDR3 has 17 amino acids. DNA of the CDR3: TGTGCCAGCAGTTTGCGGGGGGGGCTAGCGAGGCGGGAGACCCAGTACTTC. Protein sequence: CASSLRGGLARRETQYF.

The sample holds many counts of this clonotype. The V call is TRBV4-3, the J call TRBJ1-2, with 11 nucleotides matching TRBD1. CDR3 length equals 16 residues. Germline V gives CDR1 LGHNA, CDR2 YSLEER. V shed 2 bases and J 4 bases; nucleotides not matched to a gene: 6. The CDR3 region is CASSQITGQGGYGYTF. CDR3 nucleotide sequence: TGCGCCAGCAGCCAAATAACGGGACAGGGGGGCTATGGCTACACCTTC.

V is TRBV4-2 and J is TRBJ2-3, with a possible D match to TRBD2 (6 bases). Trimming stripped 1 base from V and 3 bases from J, with 14 bases between. CDR1 LGHNA and CDR2 YNFKEQ come from the germline V gene. The CDR3 covers 16 residues. This CDR3 is CASSQAPGDGTDTQYF. In nucleotides, the CDR3 is TGTGCCAGCAGCCAAGCCCCGGGGGATGGGACAGATACGCAGTATTTT.

Ten or more counts support this clonotype. V gene TRBV20-1 combines with J gene TRBJ2-2; 7 bases are shared with TRBD1. Trimming took 3 bases from V and 6 from J; bases not matched to a gene: 4. Germline-derived CDR1 and CDR2 are DFQATT and SNEGSKA (reference sequence). The CDR3 runs 13 residues. CDR3 sequence (DNA): TGCAGTGCTAGGGGGACAGCGTCCGGGGAGCTGTTTTTT. It yields the protein CSARGTASGELFF.

On this clonotype: This may come from a read error, since a much larger clone is one base off. The rearrangement links TRBV20-1 to TRBJ2-5; the D is unclear. This CDR3 comprises 13 residues. The germline V gene has CDR1 DFQATT and CDR2 SNEGSKA (reference sequence). CDR3 sequence reads: CSARNGPQETQNF. CDR3 DNA: TGCAGTGCTAGAAATGGACCTCAAGAGACCCAGAACTTC.

In this sample, this clonotype turned up many times. The rearrangement uses TRBV7-2 and TRBJ2-3; D might be TRBD2 (5 bases). Looked up from germline, CDR1 is SGHTA and CDR2 is FQGNSA. The CDR3 runs to 14 residues. The germline V and J ends were trimmed by 4 bases and 7 bases, with 15 bases remaining between them. For the CDR3, the DNA is TGTGCCAGCAGCTCCCCCCGCGGGCCCTATACGCAGTATTTT. This gives the protein CASSSPRGPYTQYF.

The chain combines TRBV3-1 with TRBJ2-5; the D is unclear. With 5 bases removed from V and 1 base from J, the gap between germline ends came to 14 bases. Germline V gene lookup returns CDR1 LGHDT and CDR2 YNNKEL (reference sequence). CDR3 length: 15 residues. The CDR3 nucleotides are TGTGCCAGCAGCATTCCGGAGTTCGCCCAAGAGACCCAGTACTTC. This codes for CASSIPEFAQETQYF.